The 12 T cell receptor beta chains in this list originate from one sample, sequenced in a study of T cell changes during pregnancy in multiple sclerosis. Clones were sequenced by immunoSEQ multiplex PCR, and TCRdb holds only the in-frame ones, with some missing. This sample has more than 65,000 clones, with about 95% found just once. This sample comprised peripheral blood, obtained in the second trimester of pregnancy. Source of these receptors: a female donor with multiple sclerosis, enrolled in a pregnancy study.

The rearrangement uses TRBV6-1 and TRBJ1-5, with 8 bases aligning to TRBD1. This CDR3 has 15 amino acids. Trimming at V came to 5 bases and at J to 3 bases, leaving 6 bases not matched to a gene. Germline CDR1 reads MNHNS; CDR2 reads SASEGT. DNA for the CDR3: TGTGCCAGCAGTCACGAGACAGGGGTCAATCAGCCCCAGCATTTT. Amino acids: CASSHETGVNQPQHF.

This clone was seen a handful of times. This chain joins TRBV19 and TRBJ2-1, with 16 positions matching TRBD2. Trimming removed 5 bases from V and 0 bases from J; junction bases left unmatched: 7. Germline V gene sequence: CDR1 LNHDA, CDR2 SQIVND (reference sequence). The CDR3 runs 19 residues. The CDR3 loop reads CASSLGTSGRVASYNEQFF. The CDR3 DNA reads TGTGCCAGTAGTCTAGGGACTAGCGGGAGGGTAGCCTCCTACAATGAGCAGTTCTTC.

The V and J genes are TRBV19 and TRBJ1-1, with a weak D call TRBD1 (6 bases). Germline V gene data show CDR1 as LNHDA and CDR2 as SQIVND (reference sequence). The CDR3 totals 14 residues. Trimming shortened V by 5 bases and J by 10 bases, and 20 bases separated the two germline ends. CDR3 nucleotide sequence: TGTGCCAGTAGTGAAGAGACAGGCTTGGGACCAGCTTTCTTT. As protein: CASSEETGLGPAFF. The full variable domain, completed using reference TRBV19 and TRBJ1-1, is DGGITQSPKYLFRKEGQNVTLSCEQNLNHDAMYWYRQDPGQGLRLIYYSQIVNDFQKGDIAEGYSVSREKKESFPLTVTSAQKNPTAFYLCASSEETGLGPAFFGQGTRLTVV.

CDR3 loop: CASSLYGGSSSYEQYF. CDR3 in DNA: TGTGCCAGCAGTTTATACGGCGGGAGTAGCTCCTACGAGCAGTACTTC. The V gene is TRBV27, the J gene TRBJ2-7, with 7 bases identical to TRBD2. CDR3 length: 16 amino acids. J gave up 0 bases and V 1 base, and 6 bases lay outside the gene matches. Germline values: CDR1 MNHEY, CDR2 SMNVEV (reference sequence).

The chain combines TRBV27 with TRBJ2-7; 10 nucleotides agree with TRBD2. CDR3 length: 15 amino acids. V was pared by 5 bases and J by 2 bases, with 6 bases of the junction left unmatched. The V gene's germline CDR1 is MNHEY and CDR2 SMNVEV (reference sequence). The CDR3 DNA reads TGTGCCAGCAGTCCGATTCTAGCGGGAGCCTACGAGCAGTACTTC. This gives the protein CASSPILAGAYEQYF.

The chain joins TRBV5-4 to TRBJ2-3, with 15 bases identical to TRBD2. V lost 3 bases, J lost 6 bases, and 5 bases stayed unmatched. CDR1 and CDR2 (germline): SGHNT, YYREEE (reference sequence). This CDR3 has 16 amino acids. DNA of the CDR3: TGTGCCAGCAGCTCTGGACTAGCGGGAGGGAGTGATACGCAGTATTTT. Translating gives CASSSGLAGGSDTQYF.

The rearrangement links TRBV11-2 to TRBJ2-1, with 8 bases aligning to TRBD2. CDR3 length equals 16 residues. V was pared by 6 bases and J by 6 bases, with 13 bases of the junction left unmatched. Per germline, CDR1 SGHAT and CDR2 FQNNGV. The CDR3 DNA reads as TGTGCCAGCAGACTGTTAAGCGGGAGAAAATCCAATGAGCAGTTCTTC. Translating gives CASRLLSGRKSNEQFF.

This sequence joins TRBV27 and TRBJ1-2; tentatively, D is TRBD1 (5 bases). The V gene lost 2 bases and the J gene lost 4 bases, with 11 bases spanning the gap. From germline, CDR1 is MNHEY and CDR2 SMNVEV (reference sequence). This CDR3 spans 14 amino acids. The CDR3 bases are TGTGCCAGCAGTTTAAGGTCGACAGCCTATGGCTACACCTTC. Translating it yields CASSLRSTAYGYTF.

The chain couples TRBV6-1 to TRBJ2-3; 11 nucleotides match TRBD2. The germline CDR1 and CDR2 sequences are MNHNS and SASEGT. The J segment lost 5 bases and the V segment lost 6 bases, leaving 7 bases of the junction unmatched. This CDR3 is built from 15 residues. This CDR3 reads CASRDSGRAVDTQYF. The DNA for the CDR3 is TGTGCCAGCAGGGATAGCGGGAGGGCCGTAGATACGCAGTATTTT.

The chain joins TRBV5-1 to TRBJ1-2, with 10 bases that match TRBD1. Germline-derived CDR1 and CDR2 are SGHRS and YFSETQ. This CDR3 has 15 amino acids. V lost 2 bases and J lost 4; bases outside the gene matches: 5. DNA of the CDR3: TGCGCCAGCAGCTTTTCAAGGACAGGGGGCTATGGCTACACCTTC. Amino acids: CASSFSRTGGYGYTF.

The chain uses TRBV6-4 and TRBJ2-1; 12 nucleotides match TRBD2. CDR3 length equals 15 residues. Trimming cost V 5 bases and J 5 bases; bases outside gene matches: 4. Germline loops: CDR1 MRHNA, CDR2 SNTAGT. The CDR3 loop reads CASSLTSGRNNEQFF. In DNA form, the CDR3 reads TGTGCCAGCAGTCTCACTAGCGGGAGGAACAATGAGCAGTTCTTC.

This chain uses TRBV5-4 with TRBJ2-1; 9 nucleotides match TRBD2. Per the germline V gene, CDR1 is SGHNT and CDR2 is YYREEE (reference sequence). V lost 4 bases to trimming and J lost 16 bases; unmatched junction nucleotides: 9. The CDR3 contains 12 residues. CDR3 region: CASSTGTSREFF. The CDR3 region has the DNA TGTGCCAGCAGCACGGGGACTAGCCGGGAATTCTTC.